The clone carrying this T cell receptor (beta chain) has just a few counts. Reverse transcription of extracted RNA yielded cDNA, which provided the sequencing template. Sequencing was performed with immunoSEQ multiplex PCR; in TCRdb, only in-frame clones are kept and a portion is missing. Of about 160,000 clones detected, approximately 60% appear once; the ten largest clones hold approximately 15%. The sample originates from a study of CD8+ T cells in alopecia areata. Treatment reported: oral pan-JAK inhibitor, 5-10 mg twice daily. The sample consisted of CD4+ T cells sorted from blood, taken at week 24, from a patient treated with tofacitinib. This sequence was found in a human donor with alopecia areata.

CDR3 amino acids: CASSFAGGYTEAFF. DNA of the CDR3: TGTGCCAGCAGTTTCGCAGGCGGATACACTGAAGCTTTCTTT. The chain combines TRBV27 with TRBJ1-1; D is uncertain. Trimming removed 3 bases at V and 3 bases at J, with 11 bases between. This CDR3 has 14 amino acids. Germline V CDR1 and CDR2: MNHEY, SMNVEV (reference sequence).